What follows are 17 T cell receptor beta chains derived from one specimen sequenced in a study of Ad26.COV2.S vaccination and SARS-CoV-2 variants. Noted treatment: 19 received Ad26.COV2.S at low or high dose, single or two shots; several received placebo; per-sample allocation not given. Samples analyzed were those drawn on day 63 after the first vaccine or placebo injection. Only in-frame clones appear in the TCRdb table, and some are missing; sequencing was by immunoSEQ multiplex PCR. The sample has hundreds of thousands of clones; 80% to 90% are singletons. The sample was peripheral blood, taken in a trial of Ad26.COV2.S vaccine versus placebo. The receptors were gathered from a person between 18 and 59 years old who received the Ad26.COV2.S COVID-19 vaccine or a placebo.

The chain recombines TRBV6-5 with TRBJ2-3, with 8 positions matching TRBD2. Germline V lookup: CDR1 MNHEY, CDR2 SVGAGI. V lost 6 bases and J lost 3; bases outside the gene matches: 5. CDR3 size: 14 residues. CDR3 bases: TGTGCCAGCAGGGGACTAGTGGGTACAGATACGCAGTATTTT. This encodes CASRGLVGTDTQYF.

In the case of this clone: Other DNA sequences in this sample translate to the same CDR3. The gene calls are TRBV18 and TRBJ1-5; D remains ambiguous. The germline V and J ends were trimmed by 3 bases and 0 bases, with 6 bases remaining between them. The CDR3 is 14 amino acids. Germline CDR1 is KGHSH and CDR2 is LQKENI. For the CDR3, the DNA is TGTGCCAGCTCACCGGCGGTTAGCAATCAGCCCCAGCATTTT. This gives the protein CASSPAVSNQPQHF.

DNA for the CDR3: TGTGCCTGGAGTGGAAGACATCTACGGACCTATGGCTACACCTTC. This codes for CAWSGRHLRTYGYTF. The chain joins TRBV30 to TRBJ1-2; D not resolved. The length of the CDR3 is 15 residues. CDR1 and CDR2 (germline): GTSNPN, SVGIG (reference sequence). V was trimmed by 1 base and J by 4 bases, leaving 16 bases between them.

In regard to this clone: Other nucleotide sequences from this sample produce the same CDR3. V gene TRBV19 combines with J gene TRBJ1-5, with D unclear. Germline V gene sequence: CDR1 LNHDA, CDR2 SQIVND (reference sequence). The V end was cut by 0 bases, the J end by 1 base, with 4 bases between. The CDR3 length is 14 residues. CDR3 sequence: CASSIEPSNQPQHF. CDR3 nucleotide sequence: TGTGCCAGTAGTATAGAACCCAGCAATCAGCCCCAGCATTTT.

The J gene is TRBJ2-7, the V gene TRBV10-3; 7 bases fit TRBD2. V lost 10 bases and J lost 0; bases outside the gene matches: 9. Germline V gene lookup returns CDR1 ENHRY and CDR2 SYGVKD. The CDR3 is 14 amino acids. CDR3 loop: CATMRELSSYEQYF. Here the CDR3 DNA reads TGTGCCACCATGCGGGAGCTAAGCTCCTACGAGCAGTACTTC.

The V call is TRBV7-6, the J call TRBJ2-2; 7 bases map to TRBD1. The V and J ends lost 0 bases and 0 bases, in that order; junction bases with no gene match: 7. The CDR3 totals 18 residues. CDR1 is SGHVS, CDR2 FNYEAQ, per germline. In nucleotides, the CDR3 is TGTGCCAGCAGCTTAGCGCTATGGACAGGCCCGAACACCGGGGAGCTGTTTTTT. Protein: CASSLALWTGPNTGELFF. Filled out from reference TRBV7-6 and TRBJ2-2, the complete variable domain reads GAGVSQSPRYKVTKRGQDVALRCDPISGHVSLYWYRQALGQGPEFLTYFNYEAQQDKSGLPNDRFSAERPEGSISTLTIQRTEQRDSAMYRCASSLALWTGPNTGELFFGEGSRLTVL.

The chain recombines TRBV27 with TRBJ2-1, with 8 bases aligning to TRBD2. This CDR3 has 18 amino acids. CDR1 and CDR2 from the germline V gene are MNHEY and SMNVEV (reference sequence). V was clipped by 1 base and J by 6 bases; unmatched bases: 14. The CDR3 loop is CASSLFWTAGGWVNEQFF. The CDR3 region has the DNA TGTGCCAGCAGTTTATTTTGGACCGCGGGAGGTTGGGTCAATGAGCAGTTCTTC.

The genes are TRBV4-3 and TRBJ2-1; 9 nucleotides agree with TRBD2. Trimming removed 0 bases from V and 4 bases from J; junction bases left unmatched: 13. Germline loops: CDR1 LGHNA, CDR2 YSLEER. This CDR3 region has 19 residues. CDR3: CASSQEFRAAGGVYNEQFF. The DNA of the CDR3 is TGCGCCAGCAGCCAAGAATTTAGGGCCGCGGGGGGGGTTTACAATGAGCAGTTCTTC.

As DNA, the CDR3 is TGTGCCACCAGTGATATTGGAAGAAACTATGGCTACACCTTC. Protein sequence: CATSDIGRNYGYTF. The chain links TRBV24-1 to TRBJ1-2; D is undetermined. V was trimmed by 3 bases and J by 2 bases, leaving 9 bases between them. Per germline, CDR1 KGHDR and CDR2 SFDVKD. The CDR3 contains 14 residues.

This chain connects TRBV6-2 or TRBV6-3 to TRBJ1-5; possible D gene TRBD1, 6 bases. V gave up 4 bases and J gave up 6 bases, with 10 bases separating them. CDR1 and CDR2 (germline): MNHEY, SVGEGT. This CDR3 is built from 13 residues. The CDR3 sequence: CASSSTGLQPQHF. The CDR3 nucleotides are TGTGCCAGCAGTTCGACAGGTCTTCAGCCCCAGCATTTT.

The genes are TRBV19 and TRBJ2-3; D perhaps matches TRBD1 (6 bases). V was trimmed by 10 bases and J by 2 bases, leaving 16 bases between them. CDR1 is LNHDA and CDR2 is SQIVND in the germline V gene (reference sequence). This CDR3 has 14 residues. CDR3 amino acids: CATRTASPTDTQYF. The CDR3 DNA reads as TGTGCCACCAGGACAGCGAGTCCCACAGATACGCAGTATTTT.

V usage is TRBV6-5 and J usage is TRBJ1-3, with no clear D. Per germline, CDR1 MNHEY and CDR2 SVGAGI. V was cut by 2 bases and J by 0 bases, with 8 bases left in between. CDR3 size: 15 residues. CDR3 residues: CASSYGTSSGNTIYF. In nucleotides, the CDR3 is TGTGCCAGCAGTTACGGTACTAGCTCTGGAAACACCATATATTTT.

There are a few counts of this clone. The V gene is TRBV6-5, the J gene TRBJ2-2, with D maybe TRBD1 (6 bases). This CDR3 has 13 residues. Trimming left V 10 bases short and J 1 base short, with 10 bases between. The germline V gene encodes CDR1 MNHEY and CDR2 SVGAGI. The chain's CDR3 is CAIRQVNTGELFF. The CDR3 DNA follows: TGTGCCATCCGACAGGTGAACACCGGGGAGCTGTTTTTT.

The J gene is TRBJ1-1, the V gene TRBV6-5, with D possibly matching TRBD1 (6 bases). The germline V gene encodes CDR1 MNHEY and CDR2 SVGAGI. Trimming stripped 10 bases from V and 8 bases from J, with 14 bases between. The CDR3 loop spans 11 amino acids. The CDR3 region has the DNA TGTGCCACGACCAGGGGAAGGGAAGCTTTCTTT. As protein: CATTRGREAFF.

This rearrangement joins TRBV12-3 or TRBV12-4 to TRBJ1-2; 7 bases fit TRBD1. V dropped 3 bases and J dropped 6; count of bases not matched to a gene: 4. There are 13 residues in the CDR3. The CDR3 protein is CASSFLGGDGYTF. In nucleotides, the CDR3 is TGTGCCAGCAGTTTCCTAGGGGGCGATGGCTACACCTTC.

The V and J genes are TRBV3-1 (or the pseudogene TRBV3-2) and TRBJ1-2, with D possibly being TRBD1 (6 bases). Between the trimmed V and J ends, which lost 5 bases and 8 bases, there was a span of 15 bases. The CDR3 consists of 13 residues. Per germline, CDR1 LGHDT and CDR2 YNNKEL (reference sequence). CDR3 amino acids: CASSAKGVGGYTF. The CDR3 bases are TGTGCCAGCAGCGCGAAGGGGGTAGGAGGCTACACCTTC.

The V and J genes are TRBV14 and TRBJ2-3; the match to TRBD2 covers 8 bases. The germline V gene has CDR1 SGHDN and CDR2 FVKESK. With V trimmed by 4 bases and J by 3 bases, 12 bases remained unmatched. The CDR3 runs 17 residues. The DNA for the CDR3 is TGTGCCAGCAGCCTCCTCGCGGGGGGCACGAATACAGATACGCAGTATTTT. This gives the protein CASSLLAGGTNTDTQYF. The whole variable domain, remainder taken from reference TRBV14 and TRBJ2-3, is EAGVTQFPSHSVIEKGQTVTLRCDPISGHDNLYWYRRVMGKEIKFLLHFVKESKQDESGMPNNRFLAERTGGTYSTLKVQPAELEDSGVYFCASSLLAGGTNTDTQYFGPGTRLTVL.